A selection of T cell receptor beta chains follows, all from one sample in a study of Ad26.COV2.S vaccination and SARS-CoV-2 variants. Libraries were prepared by immunoSEQ multiplex PCR; TCRdb keeps only in-frame clonotypes and omits some of them. The sample includes 300,000 to 350,000 clones, 90% of them seen just once. The sample in question was peripheral blood, obtained in a trial of Ad26.COV2.S vaccine versus placebo. Receptors were obtained from a person between 18 and 65 years old who received the Ad26.COV2.S COVID-19 vaccine or a placebo. The CDR3 runs from the conserved cysteine through the conserved F or W. A D gene is named only where the DNA matches it firmly. Clone size is given for some rows only: seen once, a few or many times, or a class if the clone is expanded.

DNA	CDR3	J	D	V	size
TGTGCCAGCAGCTTGGGGGGCACAGATACGCAGTATTTT	CASSLGGTDTQYF	TRBJ2-3	-	TRBV5-6	-
TGTGCCAGTAGTATAGAGACAGGGGTTAGCACAGATACGCAGTATTTT	CASSIETGVSTDTQYF	TRBJ2-3	TRBD1	TRBV19	-
TGTGCCATCACCATTTCGAGCGGGACTAGCGGCTACAATGAGCAGTTCTTC	CAITISSGTSGYNEQFF	TRBJ2-1	TRBD2	TRBV10-3	-
TGTGCCAGCTCACCACTCCCAAGATCTAGCGGTCGCCAAGAGACCCAGTACTTC	CASSPLPRSSGRQETQYF	TRBJ2-5	TRBD2	TRBV18	-
TGTGCCAGCAGCTTAACGCGGGACAGCTACAATGAGCAGTTCTTC	CASSLTRDSYNEQFF	TRBJ2-1	-	TRBV7-3	-
TGCGCCAGCAGCCAAGATCGGACTAGCGGGAGGGGGGGGAATGAGCAGTTCTTC	CASSQDRTSGRGGNEQFF	TRBJ2-1	TRBD2	TRBV4-3	-
TGCAGCGTCCTCGAAAGGTTCAACTATGGCTACACCTTC	CSVLERFNYGYTF	TRBJ1-2	-	TRBV29-1	-
TGTGCCAGCAGCGTGGGGACAGGTCTCTACGAGCAGTACTTC	CASSVGTGLYEQYF	TRBJ2-7	TRBD1	TRBV9	-
TGTGCCAGCAGCTACCCATCGACAGGGCCTTTCCCCGAAGCTTTCTTT	CASSYPSTGPFPEAFF	TRBJ1-1	TRBD1	TRBV7-2	-
TGTGCCAGCAGTTTATTGGGGACAGGGTACGCTTTCTTT	CASSLLGTGYAFF	TRBJ1-1	TRBD1	TRBV27	-
TGTGCCACCAGTGACCGCAGAACCTCTGGAAACACCATATATTTT	CATSDRRTSGNTIYF	TRBJ1-3	-	TRBV24-1	-
TGTGCCAGTAGTGGGACAGGGGGTGTCAACGAGCAGTACTTC	CASSGTGGVNEQYF	TRBJ2-7	TRBD1	TRBV19	-
TGTGCCAGCAGTACAGGAGGGATGTCCTACAATGAGCAGTTCTTC	CASSTGGMSYNEQFF	TRBJ2-1	-	TRBV27	once
TGTGCCTGGAGTCTCGTAGGGCGCTACAATGAGCAGTTCTTC	CAWSLVGRYNEQFF	TRBJ2-1	-	TRBV30	-
TGTGCCAGCAGTCCCGGGACGTACAATGCGAGAGGTTACGAGCAGTACTTC	CASSPGTYNARGYEQYF	TRBJ2-7	-	TRBV27	-
TGTGCCAGCGATGGGGCAGGGGCCTATACCTACACCGGGGAGCTGTTTTTT	CASDGAGAYTYTGELFF	TRBJ2-2	-	TRBV7-2	-
TGCGCCAGCAGCTACCGCGCGGGTGTTCTGTCTGAAGCTTTCTTT	CASSYRAGVLSEAFF	TRBJ1-1	-	TRBV5-1	-
TGTGCCAGCAGTGCCGAGTGGGGCCAGGAGACCCAGTACTTC	CASSAEWGQETQYF	TRBJ2-5	-	TRBV7-9	-
TGTGCCAGCAGCTCCCCGTCGCAGGGGGCTGCCTACAATGAGCAGTTCTTC	CASSSPSQGAAYNEQFF	TRBJ2-1	TRBD1	TRBV7-3	-
TGTGCCAGCAGCGACAGGGTGGGAACTGAAGCTTTCTTT	CASSDRVGTEAFF	TRBJ1-1	TRBD1	TRBV6-5	once
TGTGCCAGCAGCTCGGAACCGCAAACTTTCTACGAGCAGTACTTC	CASSSEPQTFYEQYF	TRBJ2-7	-	TRBV5-4	-
TGTGCCAGCAGCCCATTCGTGGTCCGAGATGGCTACACCTTC	CASSPFVVRDGYTF	TRBJ1-2	-	TRBV3-1/TRBV3-2	once
TGTGCCAGCAGCCCTGTCCAAGGGACCCCCTGGGGTCCCCTCCACTTT	CASSPVQGTPWGPLHF	TRBJ1-6	-	TRBV27	few
TGCGCCAGCAGCTTGGGAGGGCAAGCACGAGATACGCAGTATTTT	CASSLGGQARDTQYF	TRBJ2-3	-	TRBV5-1	-
TGTGCCAGCAGCTTAGGTCCCACGGAGGGCTACACCTTC	CASSLGPTEGYTF	TRBJ1-2	-	TRBV7-2	-
TGTGCCAGCAGTTACCACGGGGGGGAAGAGACCCAGTACTTC	CASSYHGGEETQYF	TRBJ2-5	TRBD2	TRBV6-6	-